The clone carrying this T cell receptor beta chain was counted ten times or more. Its antigen is not identified. Sequencing involved patients with CD8+CD57+ cell expansion previously shown by flow cytometry. None of the patients had been given any therapy when their blood was sampled. This sample stems from a study of CD8+CD57+ T cells in acquired aplastic anemia. The overall study: Across the sorted CD4+ and CD8+ cells, DNA amounts averaged approximately 3.1 ug. Findings of the study overall: Patients and controls shared around 30 CD8+ CDR3 sequences. No significant patient-versus-control difference appeared in CD8+ Simpson's diversity.

CDR3 size: 15 residues. V was pared by 6 bases and J by 2 bases, with 2 bases of the junction left unmatched. Germline V gene lookup returns CDR1 LNHNV and CDR2 YYDKDF (reference sequence). TCR beta VDJ and CDR3 profiles were obtained from a genomic DNA template. TCRdb called the reads again in MiXCR, with one record for every CDR3 protein. The data hold over 150,000 distinct CDR3 sequences, with 45% to 60% observed a single time. This receptor was taken from a human donor with aplastic anemia. Sequencing was done on a sample of sorted CD4+, CD8+, or CD8+CD57+ T cells (not recorded which) from PBMCs. V is TRBV15 and J is TRBJ2-6, with TRBD1 identical over 9 bases. CDR3 DNA sequence: TGTGCCACCAGTACAGGGGGCGCTGGGGCCAACGTCCTGACTTTC. The encoded protein is CATSTGGAGANVLTF.